This TCR beta chain is drawn from a study of cytotoxic CD8 clonotypes in ibrutinib-treated CLL. Study-wide background: Patients attained about 24 partial and 2 complete responses; at median about 74 months, about 15 remained remitted while approximately 12 progressed. Samples yielded averages of 250,000 or so productive templates and almost 95,000 productive rearrangements. Study results and caveats: Relative to age-matched healthy donors, clonality at baseline was higher, and it tracked circulating CD8+ T-cell counts. Public clonotypes showed up rarely, and on treatment they shrank or held steady.

The V end was cut by 1 base, the J end by 4 bases, with 17 bases between. Looked up from germline, CDR1 is SGHAT and CDR2 is FQNNGV. The CDR3 spans 16 residues. In regard to this clone: Its antigen is still unknown.

Data came from immunoSEQ multiplex PCR; TCRdb stores just in-frame clones and leaves some out. The sample has about 36,000 clones, over 55% seen once. This sequence originates from a human donor with chronic lymphocytic leukemia. V gene TRBV11-2 combines with J gene TRBJ2-7; possible D gene TRBD2, 6 bases. The sequenced sample was PBMCs, obtained at disease progression, from a patient treated with ibrutinib. The CDR3 reads CASSLVVGPGDYEQYF. As DNA, the CDR3 is TGTGCCAGCAGCTTAGTAGTCGGACCGGGGGATTACGAGCAGTACTTC. The full variable domain, completed using reference TRBV11-2 and TRBJ2-7, is EAGVAQSPRYKIIEKRQSVAFWCNPISGHATLYWYQQILGQGPKLLIQFQNNGVVDDSQLPKDRFSAERLKGVDSTLKIQPAKLEDSAVYLCASSLVVGPGDYEQYFGPGTRLTVT.